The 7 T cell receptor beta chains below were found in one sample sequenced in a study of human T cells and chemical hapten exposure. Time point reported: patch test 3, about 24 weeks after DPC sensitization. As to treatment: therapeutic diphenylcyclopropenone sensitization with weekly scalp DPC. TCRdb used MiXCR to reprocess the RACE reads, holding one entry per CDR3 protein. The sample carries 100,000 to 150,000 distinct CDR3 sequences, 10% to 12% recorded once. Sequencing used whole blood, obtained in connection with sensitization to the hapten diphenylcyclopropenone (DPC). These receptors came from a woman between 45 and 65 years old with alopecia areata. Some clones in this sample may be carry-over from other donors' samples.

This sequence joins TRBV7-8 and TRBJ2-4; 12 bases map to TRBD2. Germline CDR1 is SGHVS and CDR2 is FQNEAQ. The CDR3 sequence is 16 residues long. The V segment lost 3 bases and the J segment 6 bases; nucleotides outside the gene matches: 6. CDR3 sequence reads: CASSLGRLAGVNIQYF. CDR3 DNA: TGTGCCAGCAGCTTGGGGCGACTAGCGGGGGTAAACATTCAGTACTTC.

The CDR3 sequence is CSVGRDQAKNIQYF. The CDR3 DNA is TGCAGCGTCGGCAGGGACCAAGCCAAAAACATTCAGTACTTC. The V and J genes are TRBV29-1 and TRBJ2-4, with D possibly being TRBD1 or TRBD2 (5 bases each). Germline-derived CDR1 and CDR2 are SQVTM and ANQGSEA. The CDR3 length is 14 residues. V dropped 6 bases and J dropped 0 bases, with 12 bases sitting between them.

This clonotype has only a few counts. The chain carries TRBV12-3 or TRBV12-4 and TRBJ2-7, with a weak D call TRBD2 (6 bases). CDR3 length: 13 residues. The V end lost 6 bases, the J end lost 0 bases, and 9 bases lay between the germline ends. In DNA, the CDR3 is TGTGCCAGCAGACGGGACTCCTCCTACGAGCAGTACTTC. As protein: CASRRDSSYEQYF.

The CDR3 here is CASGSADSNQPQHF. CDR3 DNA sequence: TGTGCTAGTGGTTCCGCGGATAGCAATCAGCCCCAGCATTTT. V usage is TRBV12-5 and J usage is TRBJ1-5; D is undetermined. Germline V CDR1 and CDR2: LGHNT, FRNRAP. V was pared by 4 bases and J by 0 bases, with 7 bases between. The CDR3 extends over 14 amino acids.

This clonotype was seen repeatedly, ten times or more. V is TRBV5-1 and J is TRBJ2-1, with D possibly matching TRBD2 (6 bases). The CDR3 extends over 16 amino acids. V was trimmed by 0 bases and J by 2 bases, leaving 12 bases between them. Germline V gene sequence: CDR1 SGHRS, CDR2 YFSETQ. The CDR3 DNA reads TGCGCCAGCAGCTTGGCCGGGAGAAGTACCTACAATGAGCAGTTCTTC. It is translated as CASSLAGRSTYNEQFF. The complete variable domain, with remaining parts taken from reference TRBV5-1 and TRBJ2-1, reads KAGVTQTPRYLIKTRGQQVTLSCSPISGHRSVSWYQQTPGQGLQFLFEYFSETQRNKGNFPGRFSGRQFSNSRSEMNVSTLELGDSALYLCASSLAGRSTYNEQFFGPGTRLTVL.

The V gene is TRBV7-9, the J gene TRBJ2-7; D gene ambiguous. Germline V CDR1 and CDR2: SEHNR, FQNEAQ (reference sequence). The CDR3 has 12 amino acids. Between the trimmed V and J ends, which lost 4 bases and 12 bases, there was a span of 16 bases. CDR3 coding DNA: TGTGCCAGCAGCTCGGAGATTACCGGGCCGTACTTC. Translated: CASSSEITGPYF.

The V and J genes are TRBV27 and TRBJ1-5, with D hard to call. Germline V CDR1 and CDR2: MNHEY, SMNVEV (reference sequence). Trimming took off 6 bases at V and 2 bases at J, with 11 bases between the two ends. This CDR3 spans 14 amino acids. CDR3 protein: CASSEVGGNQPQHF. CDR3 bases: TGTGCCAGCAGCGAAGTCGGAGGCAATCAGCCCCAGCATTTT.